The T cell receptor beta chain under discussion was sequenced for a study of read filtering for tumor transcriptome and immune sequencing. Study results and limitations: The CD138-negative fraction was mixed bone marrow immune cells, not pure T cells.

This library used roughly 400 ng RNA and molecular barcoded adaptors spanning alpha/delta and beta/gamma chains. TCRdb processed the reads anew with MiXCR; each CDR3 protein has one entry. The top ten hold about an eighth of the sample, which has over 50,000 distinct CDR3 sequences, approximately 19% seen once. Germline CDR1 reads LGHDT; CDR2 reads YNNKEL (reference sequence). This CDR3 has 15 amino acids. The V end lost 4 bases, the J end lost 1 base, and 13 bases lay between the germline ends. At least ten counts were recorded for this clonotype. Antigen specificity is unknown. The sample comprised a population of CD138-negative cells sorted from bone marrow. This chain connects TRBV3-1 to TRBJ1-1; weak D call: TRBD1 (5 bases). The receptor comes from a donor aged 40 or over with multiple myeloma. CDR3 nucleotides: TGTGCCAGCAGCCGCGATGGGGGGAGGAACACTGAAGCTTTCTTT. It encodes CASSRDGGRNTEAFF.